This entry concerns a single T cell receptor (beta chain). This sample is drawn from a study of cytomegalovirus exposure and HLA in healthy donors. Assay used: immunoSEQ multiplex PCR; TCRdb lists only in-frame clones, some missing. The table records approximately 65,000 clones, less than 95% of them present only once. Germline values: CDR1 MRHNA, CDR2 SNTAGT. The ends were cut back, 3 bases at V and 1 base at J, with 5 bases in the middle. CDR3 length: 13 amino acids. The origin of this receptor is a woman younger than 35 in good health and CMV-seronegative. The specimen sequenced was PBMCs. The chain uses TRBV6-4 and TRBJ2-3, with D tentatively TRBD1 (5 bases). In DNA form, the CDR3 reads TGTGCCAGCAGTGAAGGGGGCACAGATACGCAGTATTTT. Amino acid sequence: CASSEGGTDTQYF.